This T cell receptor (beta chain) was identified in a study of T cells in localized non-small cell lung cancer. Regarding the study as a whole: Uninvolved adjacent lung showed the highest T cell clonality, exceeding tumor. A denser population of T cells in blood accompanied longer overall survival.

Using immunoSEQ multiplex PCR, the repertoire was profiled, and TCRdb retains in-frame clones only, with some absent. In the table there are tens of thousands of clones, about nine tenths of which are singletons. Germline CDR1 reads MNHNS; CDR2 reads SASEGT. This CDR3 spans 13 amino acids. V shed 6 bases and J shed 8 bases, with 16 bases lying between them. Comments on this clone: The antigen remains undetermined.

The chain uses TRBV6-1 and TRBJ1-1; D call uncertain. This specimen consisted of peripheral blood mononuclear cells, obtained before any cancer treatment. The TCR sequence derives from a male donor aged 60 or over with stage II lung adenocarcinoma. The CDR3 region has the DNA TGTGCCAGCAGCGCTGTAAACCGTCTGGAAGCTTTCTTT. Translated, it gives CASSAVNRLEAFF.